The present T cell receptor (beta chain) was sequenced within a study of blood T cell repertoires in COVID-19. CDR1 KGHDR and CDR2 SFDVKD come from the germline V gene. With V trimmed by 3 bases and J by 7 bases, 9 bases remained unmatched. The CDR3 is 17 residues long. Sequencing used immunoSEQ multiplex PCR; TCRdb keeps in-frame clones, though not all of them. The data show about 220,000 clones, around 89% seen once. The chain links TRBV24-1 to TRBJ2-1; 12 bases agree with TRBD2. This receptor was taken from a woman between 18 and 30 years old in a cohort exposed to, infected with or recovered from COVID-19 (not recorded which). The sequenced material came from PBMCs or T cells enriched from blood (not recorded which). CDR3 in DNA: TGTGCCACCAGTGATGCCTCTAGCGGGGGGGCCTCTAATGAGCAGTTCTTC. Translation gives CATSDASSGGASNEQFF.